This T cell receptor (beta chain) was captured in a study of blood T cell repertoires in COVID-19. TCRdb keeps only in-frame clones here, not all; method: immunoSEQ multiplex PCR. Of some 200,000 clones listed, around 86% were seen once; the top ten hold roughly 5.7%. Trimming shortened V by 0 bases and J by 3 bases, and 7 bases separated the two germline ends. The CDR3 runs 13 residues. Germline loops: CDR1 SGHKS, CDR2 YYEKEE (reference sequence). The sequenced sample was peripheral blood. The chain has TRBV5-5 and TRBJ2-7; D possibly corresponds to TRBD2 (5 bases). The clonotype comes from a man at least 80 years old with acute or convalescent COVID-19. Here the CDR3 reads CASSLVLGYEQYV. The CDR3 DNA is TGTGCCAGCAGCTTGGTACTAGGCTACGAGCAGTACGTC.